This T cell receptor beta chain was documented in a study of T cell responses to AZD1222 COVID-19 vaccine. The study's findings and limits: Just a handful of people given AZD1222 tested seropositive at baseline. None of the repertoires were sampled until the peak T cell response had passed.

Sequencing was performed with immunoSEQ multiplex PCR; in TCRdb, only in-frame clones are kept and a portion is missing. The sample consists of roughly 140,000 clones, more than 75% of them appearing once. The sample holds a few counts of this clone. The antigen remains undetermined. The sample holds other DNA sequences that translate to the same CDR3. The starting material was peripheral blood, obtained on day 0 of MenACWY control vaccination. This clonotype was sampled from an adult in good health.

CDR3 in amino acids: CASSFGETQYF. As DNA, the CDR3 is TGTGCCAGCAGCTTCGGAGAGACCCAGTACTTC. The chain couples TRBV5-6 to TRBJ2-5; D is unclear. Germline V lookup: CDR1 SGHDT, CDR2 YYEEEE. The V end was cut by 2 bases, the J end by 4 bases, with 3 bases between. The CDR3 consists of 11 residues.